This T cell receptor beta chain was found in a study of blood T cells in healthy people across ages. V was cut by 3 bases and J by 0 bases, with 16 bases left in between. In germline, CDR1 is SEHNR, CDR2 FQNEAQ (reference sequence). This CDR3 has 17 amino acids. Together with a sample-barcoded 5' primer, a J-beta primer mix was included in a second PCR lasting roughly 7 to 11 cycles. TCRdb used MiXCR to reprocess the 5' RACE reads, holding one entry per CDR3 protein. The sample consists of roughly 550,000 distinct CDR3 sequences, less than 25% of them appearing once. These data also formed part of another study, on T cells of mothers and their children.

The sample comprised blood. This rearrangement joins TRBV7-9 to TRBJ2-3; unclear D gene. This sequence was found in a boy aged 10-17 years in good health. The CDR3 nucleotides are TGTGCCAGCAGCTTCGGCCCCGCACAGCCTAGCACAGATACGCAGTATTTT. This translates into CASSFGPAQPSTDTQYF.